This TCR beta chain derives from a study of OX40 agonist ivuxolimab in advanced cancers. The study's findings and limits: Also showing low normalized T-cell clonal expansion were some of the nonresponders. At doses 0.1 to 3.0 mg/kg, CD4+ and CD8+ clones expanded. Among the lowest peripheral clonal expansion occurred in 0.1-3.0 mg/kg partial responders. Antigen specificity of clonally expanded peripheral T cells was not established.

The CDR3 extends over 14 amino acids. The germline V gene encodes CDR1 SGHRS and CDR2 YFSETQ. J gave up 5 bases and V 3 bases, and 5 bases lay outside the gene matches. About this clone itself: Its antigen remains unknown.

Only in-frame clones appear in the TCRdb table, and some are missing; sequencing was by immunoSEQ multiplex PCR. Among 78,000 or so clones, around nine tenths were seen once, and the ten largest hold 0.68%. Sequenced here: CD4+ or CD8+ T cells sorted from blood, sampled in a trial of the OX40 agonist ivuxolimab. V and J are TRBV5-1 and TRBJ1-1; 9 nucleotides agree with TRBD1. The receptor's source is an adult with an advanced solid tumor such as melanoma, head and neck, liver or kidney cancer. The CDR3 loop reads CASSSQGARTEAFF. CDR3 nucleotide sequence: TGCGCCAGCAGCTCACAGGGGGCGAGGACTGAAGCTTTCTTT. The full variable domain, in which reference TRBV5-1 and TRBJ1-1 provide the parts outside the CDR3, is KAGVTQTPRYLIKTRGQQVTLSCSPISGHRSVSWYQQTPGQGLQFLFEYFSETQRNKGNFPGRFSGRQFSNSRSEMNVSTLELGDSALYLCASSSQGARTEAFFGQGTRLTVV.